Sequencing of this T cell receptor beta chain was carried out in a study of T cells in Graves' hyperthyroidism and ophthalmopathy. The CDR3 regions of TCR beta were amplified from RNA transcripts. First-round RT-PCR of the TCR CDR3 relied on the HTBI primer set. TCRdb reprocessed the multiplex PCR reads via MiXCR and lists one record per CDR3 protein. The table has hundreds of thousands of distinct CDR3 sequences, about 15% seen once; the top ten hold 5.8%. Uncontrolled infection, other autoimmune disease, pregnancy or lactation barred patients from enrollment. Diagnoses were established using clinical symptoms, serum thyroxine and TRAb, thyroid ultrasound and orbital computed tomography. First hyperthyroidism diagnosis is when the blood sample was obtained, before any ophthalmopathy symptoms. The CDR3 extends over 15 amino acids. Looked up from germline, CDR1 is SNHLY and CDR2 is FYNNEI. The ends were cut back, 5 bases at V and 6 bases at J, with 17 bases in the middle.

This clonotype has a count of ten or more. The genes are TRBV2 and TRBJ1-5, with a possible D match to TRBD1 (6 bases). Sequenced input: blood. The origin of this receptor is a woman aged 30 to 39 with Graves' hyperthyroidism that later progressed to Graves' ophthalmopathy. The CDR3 loop reads CASSTGLGLFQPQHF. The CDR3 DNA reads as TGTGCCAGCAGTACAGGGTTAGGTTTGTTTCAGCCCCAGCATTTT.